This entry features one TCR beta chain sequence. As handled by the study authors: Estimated nucleated cell counts came from reference gene primer amplification. Some clones are missing from TCRdb's copy, which holds only in-frame ones; the method was immunoSEQ multiplex PCR. V, J and clone size were drawn from that table, and D and trimming were deduced from the DNA. Here the sample spans about 670,000 clones, approximately 90% being singletons. These data originate in a study of blood T cell repertoires in COVID-19. Study information: PBMCs, B-cell-depleted T cells, or T cells were the source of the cDNA or gDNA that made up the material.

The length of the CDR3 is 17 residues. V gave up 6 bases and J gave up 2 bases, with 22 bases separating them. Germline-derived CDR1 and CDR2 are SGHDN and FVKESK. This receptor was obtained from a woman in her late teens or twenties with acute or convalescent COVID-19. V usage is TRBV14 and J usage is TRBJ1-2; tentatively, D is TRBD1 (6 bases). Sequencing was performed on peripheral blood. The CDR3 DNA reads TGTGCCAGCAGTCAGAAGGTGGGGGCTATGTGGAACTATGGCTACACCTTC. Its protein is CASSQKVGAMWNYGYTF.